This T cell receptor (beta chain) originates from a study of T cells in Graves' hyperthyroidism and ophthalmopathy. Study findings and constraints: Most thyroid clonotypes expanded above 0.001 were also detected in blood. For ophthalmopathy, model prediction preceded onset by a median 6.5 months.

The CDR3 has 14 residues. Trimming pared 8 bases from V and 2 bases from J, leaving 15 bases between. Those patients with uncontrolled infection, other autoimmune disease, pregnancy or lactation were excluded. This sample holds PBMCs from 9.5 to 10 ml fresh peripheral blood. In its sample, this clonotype was seen many times. Antigen specificity is unknown. There were TCR beta CDR3 regions amplified from RNA transcripts. The HTBI primer set served for first-round RT-PCR of the TCR CDR3. MiXCR was run by TCRdb on the multiplex PCR reads, yielding one entry per CDR3 protein. The top ten clones hold around 7.8% of a sample with around 600,000 distinct CDR3 sequences, around a sixth of them seen once.

The specimen sequenced was blood. This clonotype was sampled from a woman aged 25 to 39 with Graves' hyperthyroidism. The rearrangement links TRBV12-3 or TRBV12-4 to TRBJ1-1; D may be TRBD1 (5 bases). The chain's CDR3 is CASRDGTINTEAFF. CDR3 nucleotides: TGTGCCAGCCGGGACGGTACAATCAACACTGAAGCTTTCTTT.